Below are 24 T cell receptor beta chains sequenced from a single sample in a study of read filtering for tumor transcriptome and immune sequencing. The library was built from roughly 400 ng RNA with molecular barcoded adaptors for alpha/delta and beta/gamma chains. One entry per CDR3 protein results from TCRdb running MiXCR on the reads. The sample includes nearly 60,000 distinct CDR3 sequences, 12% seen only once; the top ten take roughly 17%. The sample taken for sequencing was a population of CD138-negative cells sorted from bone marrow. These receptors all come from a donor aged 40 or over with multiple myeloma.

This clonotype was seen ten or more times. The chain links TRBV28 to TRBJ2-1; no clear D gene. The germline V gene encodes CDR1 MDHEN and CDR2 SYDVKM. CDR3 length: 15 residues. V lost 2 bases to trimming and J lost 4 bases, with 12 bases between them. The CDR3 reads CASSLRPPAYNEQFF. The CDR3 DNA reads as TGTGCCAGCAGTTTAAGACCCCCAGCTTACAATGAGCAGTTCTTC.

Notes on this clonotype: A much larger clone sits a single nucleotide away, making a read error possible. The chain is built from TRBV7-2 and TRBJ2-3; D call uncertain. CDR1 and CDR2 from the germline V gene are SGHTA and FQGNSA. This CDR3 comprises 12 residues. Trimming removed 0 bases at V and 5 bases at J, with 3 bases between. The CDR3 DNA is TGTGCCAGCAGCTTAGCCAGAGATACGCAGTATTTT. Protein sequence: CASSLARDTQYF.

About this clonotype: A single base separates this from a much larger clone, so it may be a read error. The chain couples TRBV5-5 to TRBJ2-7; no reliable D call. Germline values: CDR1 SGHKS, CDR2 YYEKEE (reference sequence). The CDR3 is 15 amino acids. CDR3 bases: TGTGCCAGCAGCCTGGGGTTAGGAGCTTCCTACGAGCGGTACTTC. Amino acid sequence: CASSLGLGASYERYF. The full variable domain, completed using reference TRBV5-5 and TRBJ2-7, is DAGVTQSPTHLIKTRGQQVTLRCSPISGHKSVSWYQQVLGQGPQFIFQYYEKEERGRGNFPDRFSARQFPNYSSELNVNALLLGDSALYLCASSLGLGASYERYFGPGTRLTVT.

Many counts were recorded for this clonotype. V is TRBV6-2 or TRBV6-3 and J is TRBJ2-2, with D tentatively TRBD1 (5 bases). The CDR3 totals 15 residues. V lost 7 bases and J 5 bases, leaving 17 bases between the germline ends. Germline values: CDR1 MNHEY, CDR2 SVGEGT. In DNA form, the CDR3 reads TGTGCCAGCAACCCCCTCAGGGTACGGACCGGGGAGCTGTTTTTT. It codes for CASNPLRVRTGELFF.

There are many counts of this clonotype. The V and J genes are TRBV4-1 and TRBJ2-5; possible D gene TRBD1, 5 bases. The CDR3 is 15 residues long. V lost 4 bases and J 2 bases, leaving 14 bases between the germline ends. CDR1 and CDR2 from the germline V gene are MGHRA and YSYEKL. The DNA for the CDR3 is TGCGCCAGCAGCCGCCCGTCGGCAGGGCAAGAGACCCAGTACTTC. Translation gives CASSRPSAGQETQYF.

This clonotype has ten or more counts. The V call is TRBV7-9, the J call TRBJ1-1; D may be TRBD1 (6 bases). Looked up from germline, CDR1 is SEHNR and CDR2 is FQNEAQ (reference sequence). The length of the CDR3 is 14 residues. V dropped 7 bases and J dropped 6 bases, with 18 bases sitting between them. In DNA form, the CDR3 reads TGTGCCAGCACCAAAACAGGGACGAATTCTGAAGCTTTCTTT. It is translated as CASTKTGTNSEAFF. The variable domain in full, completed from reference TRBV7-9 and TRBJ1-1, reads DTGVSQNPRHKITKRGQNVTFRCDPISEHNRLYWYRQTLGQGPEFLTYFQNEAQLEKSRLLSDRFSAERPKGSFSTLEIQRTEQGDSAMYLCASTKTGTNSEAFFGQGTRLTVV.

This clonotype was recorded many times. The J gene is TRBJ2-1, the V gene TRBV24-1; TRBD2 agrees at 8 bases. The CDR3 length is 16 residues. From germline, CDR1 is KGHDR and CDR2 SFDVKD. Trimming at V came to 4 bases and at J to 4 bases, leaving 8 bases not matched to a gene. The CDR3 loop reads CATSDFSAGGYNEQFF. The CDR3 DNA is TGTGCCACCAGTGACTTCTCTGCGGGGGGATACAATGAGCAGTTCTTC.

Details on this clonotype: This CDR3 is missing its conserved last phenylalanine or tryptophan, likely due to a read error. The DNA is left out, because the CDR3 cannot be placed on it with certainty; the CDR3 is given as TCRdb lists it. V usage is TRBV4-1 and J usage is TRBJ2-1; the table's D call of TRBD2 was not tested on the DNA. Ends included, the CDR3 has 16 residues. Germline V gene lookup returns CDR1 MGHRA and CDR2 YSYEKL. Here the CDR3 reads CASSQSSSGLNNEQVY.

Many counts were recorded for this clonotype. The rearrangement uses TRBV12-3 or TRBV12-4 and TRBJ1-4; 10 bases match TRBD1. The trim removed 6 bases at V and 8 bases at J, leaving 9 bases unmatched. This CDR3 region has 15 residues. CDR3 DNA sequence: TGTGCCAGCAGGGGGGACAGGGGCGGTCGGGAAAAACTGTTTTTT. Amino acid sequence: CASRGDRGGREKLFF.

This clonotype was counted many times. CDR3 sequence (DNA): TGCGCCAGCAATCCTTCCGGGAGCTTTCAGGCCTACAATGAGCAGTTCTTC. Translated, it gives CASNPSGSFQAYNEQFF. This rearrangement joins TRBV5-1 to TRBJ2-1; tentative D call: TRBD2 (6 bases). The CDR3 extends over 17 amino acids. Per germline, CDR1 SGHRS and CDR2 YFSETQ. V was shortened by 6 bases and J by 2 bases, with 21 bases between the two germline ends.

At least ten counts were recorded for this clonotype. CDR3 amino acids: CASRTMGGTSGTDTQYF. As DNA, the CDR3 is TGTGCCAGCAGAACTATGGGGGGGACTAGCGGCACAGATACGCAGTATTTT. The gene calls are TRBV6-6 and TRBJ2-3; TRBD2 matches at 10 bases. The CDR3 is 17 residues long. Germline trimming cut 6 bases from V and 1 base from J; bases unmatched to any gene: 10. Germline assignment: CDR1 MNHNY and CDR2 SVGAGI (reference sequence).

The sample holds many counts of this clonotype. The CDR3 reads CATSRDLGAPNSPLHF. The DNA for the CDR3 is TGTGCCACCAGCAGAGATCTAGGAGCACCTAATTCACCCCTCCACTTT. V gene TRBV15 combines with J gene TRBJ1-6; no firm D call. There are 16 residues in the CDR3. V was trimmed by 0 bases and J by 6 bases, leaving 12 bases between them. The germline CDR1 and CDR2 sequences are LNHNV and YYDKDF (reference sequence).

This clonotype was counted ten times or more. As DNA, the CDR3 is TGCGCCAGCAGCTTGGGTGGGGCGCAGGGCAATCAGCCCCAGCATTTT. The encoded protein is CASSLGGAQGNQPQHF. This chain uses TRBV5-1 with TRBJ1-5; D perhaps matches TRBD1 (5 bases). Trimming left V 0 bases short and J 2 bases short, with 12 bases between. The CDR3 is 16 amino acids. The germline gives CDR1 SGHRS, CDR2 YFSETQ.

This clonotype was counted many times. The chain carries TRBV28 and TRBJ2-1; tentatively, D is TRBD1 (5 bases). Per the germline V gene, CDR1 is MDHEN and CDR2 is SYDVKM. V was pared by 2 bases and J by 13 bases, with 12 bases between. This CDR3 is 12 amino acids long. CDR3 DNA sequence: TGTGCCAGCAGTTTACCAGGGTTAGGCCAGTTCTTC. This gives the protein CASSLPGLGQFF.

The sample holds a few counts of this clonotype. This may come from a read error, since a much larger clone is one base off. The chain links TRBV2 to TRBJ2-1; weak D call: TRBD2 (6 bases). This CDR3 is built from 13 residues. The germline V gene has CDR1 SNHLY and CDR2 FYNNEI. The CDR3 DNA is TGTGCCAGCAGGGAGGGACGGTACAGTGAGCAGTTCTTC. Its translation: CASREGRYSEQFF.

The V and J genes are TRBV12-3 or TRBV12-4 and TRBJ1-3; D gene uncertain. Trimming pared 3 bases from V and 2 bases from J, leaving 11 bases between. The CDR3 loop spans 15 amino acids. CDR3 loop: CASSFGEVAGNTIYF. Here the CDR3 DNA reads TGTGCCAGCAGTTTCGGGGAAGTGGCTGGAAACACCATATATTTT.

This clonotype was counted at least ten times. The J gene is TRBJ2-6, the V gene TRBV6-6, with no clear D. Germline V CDR1 and CDR2: MNHNY, SVGAGI (reference sequence). CDR3 length equals 15 residues. V was pared by 1 base and J by 2 bases, with 6 bases between. The CDR3 region is CASSYLSPGANVLTF. CDR3 bases: TGTGCCAGCAGTTACTTGTCTCCTGGGGCCAACGTCCTGACTTTC.

This clonotype was observed at least ten times. The gene calls are TRBV6-5 and TRBJ1-6, with 8 nucleotides matching TRBD1. Unmatched junction bases numbered 7, after V lost 6 bases and J lost 6 bases. The germline CDR1 and CDR2 sequences are MNHEY and SVGAGI. The CDR3 loop spans 15 amino acids. The CDR3 here is CASSRTGRVNSPLHF. CDR3 in DNA: TGTGCCAGCAGCCGGACAGGGAGAGTTAATTCACCCCTCCACTTT.

The chain carries TRBV4-1 and TRBJ2-1; 16 bases fit TRBD2. The CDR3 length is 19 residues. V lost 0 bases, J lost 8 bases, and 10 bases stayed unmatched. The V gene's germline CDR1 is MGHRA and CDR2 YSYEKL. Here the CDR3 DNA reads TGCGCCAGCAGCCAAGAGGGACTAGCGGGGGGGCGCCTTAATGATGAGCAGTTCTTC. Translating it yields CASSQEGLAGGRLNDEQFF.

This clonotype was seen many times. The chain couples TRBV7-9 to TRBJ2-1; TRBD2 matches at 12 bases. V trimming: 4 bases; J trimming: 6 bases; junction bases outside the gene matches: 10. The CDR3 runs to 17 residues. Germline V lookup: CDR1 SEHNR, CDR2 FQNEAQ (reference sequence). The CDR3 coding sequence is TGTGCCAGCAGCTCGCTCTTGTCTAGCGGGGGGGTCAATGAGCAGTTCTTC. This encodes CASSSLLSSGGVNEQFF.

Concerning this clonotype itself: This likely stems from a read error, as it lies one base from a far larger clone. The CDR3 nucleotides read TGTGCCAGCAGCTTAGTTCCCGATACGCAGTGTTTT. Amino acids: CASSLVPDTQCF. The chain combines TRBV7-3 with TRBJ1-4; D gene unclear. Germline V lookup: CDR1 SGHTA, CDR2 FQGTGA. There are 12 residues in the CDR3.

In its sample, this clonotype was seen many times. The CDR3 sequence: CSVSAWGSGELFF. DNA for the CDR3: TGCAGCGTATCCGCTTGGGGGTCCGGGGAGCTGTTTTTT. V is TRBV29-1 and J is TRBJ2-2, with D possibly being TRBD1 or TRBD2 (5 bases each). CDR3 length: 13 residues. V gave up 6 bases and J gave up 6 bases, with 14 bases separating them. The germline CDR1 and CDR2 sequences are SQVTM and ANQGSEA.

This clonotype has at least ten counts. The CDR3 nucleotides read TGTGCCAGCAGCTTCTTCGTAAGGGGGCAGAGCAATCAGCCCCAGCATTTT. Protein product: CASSFFVRGQSNQPQHF. The rearrangement uses TRBV5-6 and TRBJ1-5, with 7 nucleotides matching TRBD1. Germline V gives CDR1 SGHDT, CDR2 YYEEEE. The CDR3 runs to 17 residues. The V segment lost 2 bases and the J segment 1 base; nucleotides outside the gene matches: 9.

The sample holds many counts of this clonotype. The chain uses TRBV5-4 and TRBJ2-7, with 9 positions matching TRBD2. Germline trimming cut 2 bases from V and 2 bases from J; bases unmatched to any gene: 5. The CDR3 consists of 15 residues. Germline V gene sequence: CDR1 SGHNT, CDR2 YYREEE (reference sequence). CDR3 nucleotide sequence: TGTGCCAGCAGCTTCTTGACTAGCGGTGCCTACGAGCAGTACTTC. The encoded protein is CASSFLTSGAYEQYF.